These 5 T cell receptor beta chains were sequenced from one sample in a study of Graves' ophthalmopathy and Graves' hyperthyroidism. Beta-chain TCR CDR3 regions were amplified from RNA transcripts. After a first-round RT-PCR with HTBI primers, a second-round multiplex PCR was run. One entry per CDR3 protein results from TCRdb running MiXCR on the multiplex PCR reads. The sample holds over 500,000 distinct CDR3 sequences; roughly 20% are singletons and the top ten take about 6.6%. Sequenced material: peripheral blood. These receptor sequences come from a woman under 30 with stable Graves' hyperthyroidism. Some clones in this sample may be carry-over from other donors' samples.

A few counts support this clonotype. This chain joins TRBV6-1 and TRBJ1-1, with 10 nucleotides matching TRBD1. The J segment lost 8 bases and the V segment lost 5 bases, leaving 14 bases of the junction unmatched. The germline V gene encodes CDR1 MNHNS and CDR2 SASEGT. The length of the CDR3 is 16 residues. CDR3 sequence reads: CASSRWTGGLMVEAFF. The CDR3 nucleotides read TGTGCCAGCAGTCGTTGGACAGGGGGTTTGATGGTGGAAGCTTTCTTT.

This clonotype has ten or more counts. CDR3 amino acids: CASSYRPSGGRAQYF. CDR3 nucleotide sequence: TGTGCCAGCAGTTACCGCCCTAGCGGGGGACGGGCCCAGTACTTC. The rearrangement uses TRBV6-5 and TRBJ2-5; 10 positions agree with TRBD2. CDR1 is MNHEY and CDR2 is SVGAGI in the germline V gene. This CDR3 is built from 15 residues. Trimming took 2 bases from V and 9 from J; bases not matched to a gene: 9.

This clonotype was seen many times. The chain links TRBV12-3 or TRBV12-4 to TRBJ2-7; D perhaps matches TRBD2 (7 bases). Deletions cut 7 bases from V and 1 base from J, with 14 bases between. This CDR3 spans 14 amino acids. CDR3 in amino acids: CASTLAGASYEQYF. The CDR3 region has the DNA TGTGCCAGCACCTTGGCGGGGGCGTCCTACGAGCAGTACTTC.

A word on this clonotype: Its ends do not fully match the called genes, so a read error is possible. V gene TRBV7-9 combines with J gene TRBJ2-7; 7 bases are a match to TRBD2. This CDR3 has 15 amino acids. CDR1 is SEHNR, CDR2 FQNEAQ, per germline (reference sequence). The CDR3 DNA sequence: TGTGCCAGCAGCCCCGATGGGGGGGGGGTCTACGAGCAGTGCTTC. It translates to CASSPDGGGVYEQCF.

The chain links TRBV18 to TRBJ2-6; 7 bases map to TRBD1. This CDR3 is built from 17 residues. Trimming cost V 3 bases and J 0 bases; bases outside gene matches: 5. In germline, CDR1 is KGHSH, CDR2 LQKENI. The DNA of the CDR3 is TGTGCCAGCTCACCTCGGGGACAGCTCTCTGGGGCCAACGTCCTGACTTTC. It codes for CASSPRGQLSGANVLTF.